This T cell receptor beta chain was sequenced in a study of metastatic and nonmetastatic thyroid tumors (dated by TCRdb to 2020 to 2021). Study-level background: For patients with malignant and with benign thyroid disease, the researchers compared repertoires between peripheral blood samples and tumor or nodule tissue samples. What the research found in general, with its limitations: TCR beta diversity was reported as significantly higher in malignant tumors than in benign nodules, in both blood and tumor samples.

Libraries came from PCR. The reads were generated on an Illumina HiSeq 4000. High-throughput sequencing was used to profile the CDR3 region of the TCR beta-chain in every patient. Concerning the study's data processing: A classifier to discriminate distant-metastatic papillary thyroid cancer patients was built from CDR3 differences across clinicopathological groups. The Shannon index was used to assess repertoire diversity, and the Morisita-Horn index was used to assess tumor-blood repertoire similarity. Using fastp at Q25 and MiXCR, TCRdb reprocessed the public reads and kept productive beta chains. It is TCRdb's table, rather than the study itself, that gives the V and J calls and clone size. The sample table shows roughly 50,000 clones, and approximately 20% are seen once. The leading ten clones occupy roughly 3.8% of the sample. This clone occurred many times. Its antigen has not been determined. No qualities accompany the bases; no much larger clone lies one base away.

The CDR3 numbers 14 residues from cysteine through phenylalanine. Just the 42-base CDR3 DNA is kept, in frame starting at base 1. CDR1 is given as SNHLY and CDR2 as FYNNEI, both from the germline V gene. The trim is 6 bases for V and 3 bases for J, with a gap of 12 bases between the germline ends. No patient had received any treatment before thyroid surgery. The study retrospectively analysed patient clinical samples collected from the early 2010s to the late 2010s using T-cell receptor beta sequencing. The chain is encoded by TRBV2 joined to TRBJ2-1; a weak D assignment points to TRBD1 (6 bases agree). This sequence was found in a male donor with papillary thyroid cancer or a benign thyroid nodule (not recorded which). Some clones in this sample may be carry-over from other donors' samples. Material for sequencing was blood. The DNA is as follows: TGTGCCAGCAGACTAGACAGGAGCTACAATGAGCAGTTCTTC. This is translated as CASRLDRSYNEQFF.